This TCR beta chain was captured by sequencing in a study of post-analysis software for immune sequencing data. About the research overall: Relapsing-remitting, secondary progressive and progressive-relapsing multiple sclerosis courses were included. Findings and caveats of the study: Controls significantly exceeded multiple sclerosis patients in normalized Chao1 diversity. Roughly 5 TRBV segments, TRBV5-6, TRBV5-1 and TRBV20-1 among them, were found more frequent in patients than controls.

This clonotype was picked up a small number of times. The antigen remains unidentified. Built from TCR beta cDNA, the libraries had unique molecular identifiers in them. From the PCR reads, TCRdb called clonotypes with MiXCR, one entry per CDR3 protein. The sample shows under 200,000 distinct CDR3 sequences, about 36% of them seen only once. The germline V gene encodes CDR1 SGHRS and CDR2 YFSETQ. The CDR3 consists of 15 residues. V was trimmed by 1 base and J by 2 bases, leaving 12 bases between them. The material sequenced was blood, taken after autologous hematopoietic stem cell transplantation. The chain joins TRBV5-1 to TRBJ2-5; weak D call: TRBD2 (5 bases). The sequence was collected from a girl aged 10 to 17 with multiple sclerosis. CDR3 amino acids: CASSLTPSYQETQYF. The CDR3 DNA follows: TGCGCCAGCAGCTTGACCCCTAGCTATCAAGAGACCCAGTACTTC.